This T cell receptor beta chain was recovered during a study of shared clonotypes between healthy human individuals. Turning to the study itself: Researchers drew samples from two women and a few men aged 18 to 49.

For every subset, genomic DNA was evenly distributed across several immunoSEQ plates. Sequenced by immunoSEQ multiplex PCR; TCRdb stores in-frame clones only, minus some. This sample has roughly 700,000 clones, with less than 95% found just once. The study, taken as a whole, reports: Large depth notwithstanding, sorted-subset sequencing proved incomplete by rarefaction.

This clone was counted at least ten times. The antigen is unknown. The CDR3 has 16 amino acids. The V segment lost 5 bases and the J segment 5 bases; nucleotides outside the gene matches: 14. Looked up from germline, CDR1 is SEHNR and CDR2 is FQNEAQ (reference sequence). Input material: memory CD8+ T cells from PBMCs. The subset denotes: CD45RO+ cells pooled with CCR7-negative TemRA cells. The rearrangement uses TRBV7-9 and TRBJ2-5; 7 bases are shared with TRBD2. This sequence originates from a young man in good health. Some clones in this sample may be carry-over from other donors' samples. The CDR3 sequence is CASSTRLANRFETQYF. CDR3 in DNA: TGTGCCAGCAGCACCCGACTAGCTAATCGCTTTGAGACCCAGTACTTC.